The rows below give T cell receptor beta chains drawn from one sample of a study of PD-L1 blockade in urothelial cancer. The data were produced by immunoSEQ multiplex PCR, yet TCRdb's version contains in-frame clones alone and is incomplete. The table records roughly 120,000 clones, around 89% of them present only once. Sequencing was performed on PBMCs, taken around atezolizumab (anti-PD-L1) treatment. All receptors come from a man aged 60-69 years with urothelial cancer. Both conserved end residues are part of each CDR3. The order of the fields is V gene, D gene, J gene, clone size, CDR3 protein, CDR3 DNA. The D gene is left open where the match is weak. The listing skips clone size in some rows; elsewhere it reads once, few, many or a size class.

V: TRBV18
D: TRBD1
J: TRBJ1-2
size: NA
CDR3: CASSPIGQGNYGYTF
DNA: TGTGCCAGCTCACCCATAGGACAGGGCAACTATGGCTACACCTTC

V: TRBV11-3
D: NA
J: TRBJ2-1
size: NA
CDR3: CASSKGGPTYNEQFF
DNA: TGTGCCAGCAGCAAAGGGGGTCCTACCTACAATGAGCAGTTCTTC

V: TRBV2
D: TRBD1
J: TRBJ1-4
size: once
CDR3: CASKKTGGNEKLFF
DNA: TGTGCCAGCAAGAAGACAGGGGGAAATGAAAAACTGTTTTTT

V: TRBV12-5
D: NA
J: TRBJ2-5
size: once
CDR3: CASGRTGLQETQYF
DNA: TGTGCTAGTGGGAGAACAGGGCTCCAAGAGACCCAGTACTTC

V: TRBV6-5
D: NA
J: TRBJ1-2
size: NA
CDR3: CASSPLGQGTYTF
DNA: TGTGCCAGCAGTCCCCTGGGTCAGGGTACCTACACCTTC

V: TRBV7-3
D: TRBD2
J: TRBJ2-3
size: NA
CDR3: CASSPTSGTQYF
DNA: TGTGCCAGCAGCCCGACTAGCGGTACGCAGTATTTT

V: TRBV18
D: NA
J: TRBJ1-1
size: NA
CDR3: CASSPNGANTEAFF
DNA: TGTGCCAGCTCACCCAATGGGGCGAACACTGAAGCTTTCTTT

V: TRBV7-3
D: TRBD1
J: TRBJ2-6
size: NA
CDR3: CASSLGGQGLAGANVLTF
DNA: TGTGCCAGCAGCTTAGGAGGACAGGGCTTGGCTGGGGCCAACGTCCTGACTTTC

V: TRBV13
D: NA
J: TRBJ2-3
size: NA
CDR3: CASSLNIGGLGDTQYF
DNA: TGTGCCAGCAGCTTAAATATCGGGGGGCTGGGAGATACGCAGTATTTT

V: TRBV28
D: NA
J: TRBJ1-2
size: once
CDR3: CASIGTPNYGYTF
DNA: TGTGCCAGCATAGGGACACCAAACTATGGCTACACCTTC

V: TRBV5-4
D: TRBD1
J: TRBJ1-2
size: NA
CDR3: CASSLDRGTNGYTF
DNA: TGTGCCAGCAGCCTGGACAGGGGAACGAATGGCTACACCTTC

V: TRBV19
D: TRBD1
J: TRBJ2-5
size: NA
CDR3: CASSARDRFSETQYF
DNA: TGTGCCAGTAGTGCGCGGGACAGGTTCTCTGAGACCCAGTACTTC

V: TRBV10-3
D: NA
J: TRBJ2-3
size: NA
CDR3: CAISESKRGSSDTQYF
DNA: TGTGCCATCAGTGAATCCAAACGAGGTTCATCAGATACGCAGTATTTT

V: TRBV19
D: TRBD2
J: TRBJ2-1
size: once
CDR3: CASSISFRLAGGYLQFF
DNA: TGTGCCAGTAGTATTTCTTTTCGACTAGCGGGGGGCTATCTCCAGTTCTTC

V: TRBV10-3
D: NA
J: TRBJ2-7
size: NA
CDR3: CAIRGASEQYF
DNA: TGTGCCATCAGGGGGGCTTCCGAGCAGTACTTC

V: TRBV5-4
D: NA
J: TRBJ1-5
size: NA
CDR3: CASSFQEGPQHF
DNA: TGTGCCAGCAGTTTTCAGGAAGGGCCCCAGCATTTT

V: TRBV7-9
D: NA
J: TRBJ1-4
size: NA
CDR3: CASSSRTNEKLFF
DNA: TGTGCCAGCAGCTCCAGGACTAATGAAAAACTGTTTTTT

V: TRBV4-1
D: NA
J: TRBJ1-4
size: NA
CDR3: CASSPIEGRPNEKLFF
DNA: TGCGCCAGCAGCCCCATAGAGGGCAGACCTAATGAAAAACTGTTTTTT

V: TRBV19
D: TRBD1
J: TRBJ1-3
size: few
CDR3: CASTTGTAGNTIYF
DNA: TGTGCCAGTACCACCGGGACAGCTGGAAACACCATATATTTT

V: TRBV6-5
D: NA
J: TRBJ2-5
size: few
CDR3: CALRRTQYF
DNA: TGTGCCCTCCGGAGGACCCAGTACTTC

V: TRBV19
D: TRBD1
J: TRBJ2-7
size: NA
CDR3: CASSLQGAGYEQYF
DNA: TGTGCCAGTAGTTTACAGGGGGCTGGCTACGAGCAGTACTTC

V: TRBV5-6
D: TRBD1
J: TRBJ1-5
size: NA
CDR3: CASSQTGTGNNQPQHF
DNA: TGTGCCAGCAGCCAAACCGGGACAGGGAACAATCAGCCCCAGCATTTT

V: TRBV4-3
D: TRBD1
J: TRBJ1-2
size: NA
CDR3: CASSQEGTGVGNYGYTF
DNA: TGCGCCAGCAGCCAAGAAGGGACAGGGGTCGGAAACTATGGCTACACCTTC

V: TRBV6-1
D: TRBD1
J: TRBJ2-7
size: NA
CDR3: CASRTGTGVEQYF
DNA: TGTGCCAGTAGGACCGGGACAGGGGTTGAGCAGTACTTC

V: TRBV4-2
D: NA
J: TRBJ1-3
size: few
CDR3: CASSPTGISGNTIYF
DNA: TGTGCCAGCAGCCCCACAGGTATCTCTGGAAACACCATATATTTT

V: TRBV6-5
D: TRBD1
J: TRBJ1-5
size: NA
CDR3: CASRTGLGQPQHF
DNA: TGTGCCAGCAGGACAGGGTTAGGTCAGCCCCAGCATTTT

V: TRBV30
D: NA
J: TRBJ2-1
size: once
CDR3: CAWSDLEQFF
DNA: TGTGCCTGGAGTGATTTAGAGCAGTTCTTC

V: TRBV18
D: NA
J: TRBJ1-5
size: NA
CDR3: CASSLKAGANQPQHF
DNA: TGTGCCAGCTCCCTCAAGGCAGGGGCCAATCAGCCCCAGCATTTT

V: TRBV19
D: TRBD1
J: TRBJ2-4
size: NA
CDR3: CASSMAGGADIQYF
DNA: TGTGCCAGTAGTATGGCAGGGGGCGCTGACATTCAGTACTTC

V: TRBV4-3
D: TRBD2
J: TRBJ2-1
size: NA
CDR3: CASSQELGPTSGVGNEQFF
DNA: TGCGCCAGCAGCCAAGAACTTGGCCCGACTAGCGGGGTCGGCAATGAGCAGTTCTTC

V: TRBV6-6
D: NA
J: TRBJ2-3
size: NA
CDR3: CASRRKDTQYF
DNA: TGTGCCAGCAGGAGGAAAGATACGCAGTATTTT

V: TRBV4-2
D: TRBD2
J: TRBJ2-2
size: NA
CDR3: CASSQDQLSGGTGELFF
DNA: TGTGCCAGCAGCCAAGACCAGCTTAGCGGGGGCACCGGGGAGCTGTTTTTT

V: TRBV11-2
D: NA
J: TRBJ2-1
size: once
CDR3: CASSLVGQNEQFF
DNA: TGTGCCAGCAGCTTAGTTGGGCAAAATGAGCAGTTCTTC

V: TRBV29-1
D: TRBD1
J: TRBJ2-7
size: NA
CDR3: CSVEAGTGGDEQYF
DNA: TGCAGCGTTGAAGCCGGGACAGGGGGCGACGAGCAGTACTTC

V: TRBV16
D: NA
J: TRBJ1-6
size: NA
CDR3: CASSQTPGQINSPLHF
DNA: TGTGCCAGCAGCCAGACCCCGGGACAAATTAATTCACCCCTCCACTTT

V: TRBV27
D: TRBD1
J: TRBJ2-4
size: once
CDR3: CASSLSRQGKNIQYF
DNA: TGTGCCAGCAGTTTATCGAGACAGGGGAAAAACATTCAGTACTTC

V: TRBV5-1
D: TRBD2
J: TRBJ2-7
size: NA
CDR3: CASSLAASGPSSYEQYF
DNA: TGCGCCAGCAGCTTGGCCGCTAGCGGGCCCAGCTCCTACGAGCAGTACTTC